The 22 T cell receptor beta chains below all came from one sample that was sequenced in a study of blood T cell repertoires in COVID-19. TCRdb's table, derived via immunoSEQ multiplex PCR, lists solely in-frame clones and lacks some. This table holds 80,000 or so clones, approximately 84% found once. Source material: peripheral blood. The receptors shown here come from a man aged 60 to 69 with COVID-19, enrolled during active disease.

The chain uses TRBV30 and TRBJ1-6, with D possibly TRBD1 on 6 matching bases. Germline V gives CDR1 GTSNPN, CDR2 SVGIG (reference sequence). The CDR3 is 15 residues long. Trimming removed 4 bases at V and 9 bases at J, with 19 bases between. CDR3 protein: CAWTLGAGAVSPLHF. The CDR3 DNA reads as TGTGCCTGGACGCTGGGAGCGGGGGCGGTTTCACCCCTCCACTTT.

This chain links TRBV25-1 with TRBJ1-2; 8 nucleotides align to TRBD1. Per germline, CDR1 MGHDK and CDR2 SYGVNS. This CDR3 is 15 amino acids long. The J segment lost 4 bases and the V segment lost 2 bases, leaving 6 bases of the junction unmatched. Here the CDR3 reads CASSERAGGSYGYTF. CDR3 sequence (DNA): TGTGCCAGCAGTGAAAGGGCAGGGGGCTCCTATGGCTACACCTTC.

The chain carries TRBV6-5 and TRBJ2-3; D is perhaps TRBD1 (6 bases). The ends were cut back, 8 bases at V and 1 base at J, with 10 bases in the middle. Germline V gene data show CDR1 as MNHEY and CDR2 as SVGAGI. The CDR3 runs 13 residues. The CDR3 is CASQGPGTDTQYF. CDR3 DNA: TGTGCCAGCCAGGGGCCAGGCACAGATACGCAGTATTTT.

This clone has just a few counts. The chain employs TRBV5-6 and TRBJ1-1, with D unclear. Trimming cost V 1 base and J 4 bases, with 8 bases left between them. The CDR3 extends over 13 amino acids. The V gene's germline CDR1 is SGHDT and CDR2 YYEEEE. The CDR3 here is CASSLLGGTEAFF. CDR3 in DNA: TGTGCCAGCAGCTTGCTAGGTGGCACTGAAGCTTTCTTT.

The chain links TRBV29-1 to TRBJ2-7; D call uncertain. The CDR3 covers 14 residues. V was pared by 3 bases and J by 2 bases, with 14 bases between. Per germline, CDR1 SQVTM and CDR2 ANQGSEA. The CDR3 DNA reads as TGCAGCGTTGAGCTGGGCAGAGCTACCTACGAGCAGTACTTC. Translating it yields CSVELGRATYEQYF.

V usage is TRBV27 and J usage is TRBJ2-2; 10 bases agree with TRBD2. Trimming removed 3 bases from V and 4 bases from J; junction bases left unmatched: 5. Germline V gene sequence: CDR1 MNHEY, CDR2 SMNVEV (reference sequence). The CDR3 is 16 amino acids. The CDR3 loop reads CASSLSGGAGTGELFF. CDR3 DNA: TGTGCCAGCAGTTTGAGCGGGGGGGCGGGCACCGGGGAGCTGTTTTTT.

This clone showed up just a few times. The chain joins TRBV29-1 to TRBJ2-2, with D hard to call. The CDR3 runs 13 residues. The V end lost 5 bases, the J end lost 5 bases, and 12 bases lay between the germline ends. CDR1 SQVTM and CDR2 ANQGSEA come from the germline V gene. This CDR3 reads CSVKTHPTGELFF. The CDR3 DNA is TGCAGCGTTAAGACTCACCCTACCGGGGAGCTGTTTTTT.

The chain recombines TRBV20-1 with TRBJ2-3, with D possibly TRBD2 on 6 matching bases. This CDR3 has 14 residues. In germline, CDR1 is DFQATT, CDR2 SNEGSKA (reference sequence). With 3 bases removed from V and 2 bases from J, the gap between germline ends came to 12 bases. The DNA for the CDR3 is TGCAGTGCTAGTGCTAGCGAGGTCACAGATACGCAGTATTTT. Translated: CSASASEVTDTQYF.

V gene TRBV19 combines with J gene TRBJ2-5; tentative D call: TRBD2 (6 bases). CDR1 is LNHDA, CDR2 SQIVND, per germline (reference sequence). This CDR3 region has 13 residues. V lost 5 bases and J 2 bases, leaving 9 bases between the germline ends. In nucleotides, the CDR3 is TGTGCCAGTAGTCTGGGGGGACAAGAGACCCAGTACTTC. Its protein product is CASSLGGQETQYF.

This rearrangement joins TRBV6-1 to TRBJ1-2, with D unclear. This CDR3 region has 15 residues. In germline, CDR1 is MNHNS, CDR2 SASEGT. The V and J ends lost 2 bases and 0 bases respectively, with 10 bases between them. In DNA, the CDR3 is TGTGCCAGCAGTGAACCTCGTCGCGCTAACTATGGCTACACCTTC. Amino acids: CASSEPRRANYGYTF.

The V and J genes are TRBV24-1 and TRBJ2-5; 10 positions agree with TRBD1. The germline V gene has CDR1 KGHDR and CDR2 SFDVKD. The V gene end was trimmed by 5 bases and the J gene end by 5 bases; junction bases not matched to a gene: 10. CDR3 length equals 16 residues. The CDR3 region is CATSALTGGGMETQYF. Here the CDR3 DNA reads TGTGCCACCAGTGCCTTGACAGGGGGCGGAATGGAGACCCAGTACTTC.

This chain joins TRBV5-1 and TRBJ2-1, with 7 bases matching TRBD2. Germline V gives CDR1 SGHRS, CDR2 YFSETQ. This CDR3 comprises 14 residues. J lost 6 bases, V lost 4 bases, and 7 bases had no gene match. CDR3 coding DNA: TGCGCCAGCAGCAATGGGGACTACCTCAATGAGCAGTTCTTC. Protein: CASSNGDYLNEQFF.

V gene TRBV28 combines with J gene TRBJ1-4; the D gene is possibly TRBD1 (5 bases). V was shortened by 3 bases and J by 1 base, with 12 bases between the two germline ends. The CDR3 sequence is 16 residues long. Germline V CDR1 and CDR2: MDHEN, SYDVKM. CDR3 DNA sequence: TGTGCCAGCAGTTTGTGGCAGGGAGGAACTAATGAAAAACTGTTTTTT. Translated: CASSLWQGGTNEKLFF.

As DNA, the CDR3 is TGTGCCAGCAGTTCCCAGGGGGACACTGAAGCTTTCTTT. Protein sequence: CASSSQGDTEAFF. This chain connects TRBV12-3 or TRBV12-4 to TRBJ1-1, with 7 bases aligning to TRBD1. Trimming at V came to 4 bases and at J to 3 bases, leaving 2 bases not matched to a gene. The CDR3 runs 13 residues.

The chain carries TRBV21-1 and TRBJ1-5. TRBV21-1 is marked as a pseudogene. There are 20 residues in the CDR3. CDR3 loop: CASSKKEKGGAPYSNQPQHF. Written as DNA, the CDR3 is TGTGCCAGCAGCAAAAAGGAGAAGGGGGGGGCTCCTTATAGCAATCAGCCCCAGCATTTT.

This chain uses TRBV7-3 with TRBJ2-3; TRBD1 might be the D (7 bases). The V and J ends lost 5 bases and 8 bases respectively, with 14 bases between them. This CDR3 contains 13 residues. CDR1 is SGHTA and CDR2 is FQGTGA in the germline V gene. The CDR3 loop is CASSPRQGGTQYF. The CDR3 nucleotides are TGTGCCAGCAGCCCCCGACAGGGAGGTACGCAGTATTTT.

CDR3 sequence: CAWSVSVGVTEAFF. CDR3 bases: TGTGCCTGGAGTGTATCCGTCGGGGTGACTGAAGCTTTCTTT. V is TRBV30 and J is TRBJ1-1; D is unclear. The CDR3 extends over 14 amino acids. The germline V and J ends were trimmed by 0 bases and 5 bases, with 13 bases remaining between them. The germline CDR1 and CDR2 sequences are GTSNPN and SVGIG (reference sequence).

This chain uses TRBV2 with TRBJ2-1; tentative D call: TRBD2 (6 bases). CDR1 and CDR2 from the germline V gene are SNHLY and FYNNEI. The CDR3 extends over 15 amino acids. V was pared by 4 bases and J by 3 bases, with 13 bases between. The DNA for the CDR3 is TGTGCCAGCAGTGTATCGGAGGGCGACTACAATGAGCAGTTCTTC. This sequence encodes CASSVSEGDYNEQFF.

This sequence joins TRBV5-4 and TRBJ1-2, with a possible D match to TRBD1 (6 bases). With 0 bases removed from V and 7 bases from J, the gap between germline ends came to 10 bases. The germline CDR1 and CDR2 sequences are SGHNT and YYREEE (reference sequence). This CDR3 is 13 amino acids long. For the CDR3, the DNA is TGTGCCAGCAGCTTGGTTACAGGGAGTGGCTACACCTTC. It codes for CASSLVTGSGYTF.

The chain has TRBV9 and TRBJ1-2, with 8 bases fitting TRBD1. CDR1 is SGDLS and CDR2 is YYNGEE in the germline V gene. Trimming removed 0 bases from V and 8 bases from J; junction bases left unmatched: 12. CDR3 length equals 16 residues. CDR3 DNA: TGTGCCAGCAGCGTAGCGCCTGGGGCGACAGGGGCCGGCTACACCTTC. Amino acid sequence: CASSVAPGATGAGYTF.

The V gene is TRBV2, the J gene TRBJ2-3; D is perhaps TRBD2 (6 bases). Per germline, CDR1 SNHLY and CDR2 FYNNEI. The CDR3 consists of 15 residues. Trimming left V 8 bases short and J 3 bases short, with 18 bases between. The CDR3 loop is CASSKTGVGTDTQYF. As DNA, the CDR3 is TGTGCCAGCTCCAAAACGGGGGTGGGAACAGATACGCAGTATTTT.

The chain links TRBV24-1 to TRBJ2-3; 10 bases fit TRBD2. Germline CDR1 and CDR2: KGHDR and SFDVKD. This CDR3 comprises 14 residues. V trimming: 9 bases; J trimming: 5 bases; junction bases outside the gene matches: 7. CDR3 DNA sequence: TGTGCCACCCAAACGGCTAGCGGGGGAGATACGCAGTATTTT. Its translation: CATQTASGGDTQYF.